Reported below is one T cell receptor beta chain. The CDR3 is 15 residues long. CDR1 is SNHLY, CDR2 FYNNEI, per germline. V shed 3 bases and J shed 6 bases, with 12 bases lying between them. Each CDR3 protein gets one entry after TCRdb re-called the 5' RACE reads with MiXCR. The repertoire consists of about 1.7 million distinct CDR3 sequences, with around 33% occurring once and the leading ten covering roughly 0.3%. This sample stems from a study of identical twins. The sequencing sample was made of cord blood. The sequence was collected from a newborn girl in good health. The V and J genes are TRBV2 and TRBJ1-6, with D uncertain. The DNA for the CDR3 is TGTGCCAGCAGTGATGGTGTCAGCTTTAATTCACCCCTCCACTTT. It encodes CASSDGVSFNSPLHF.